This is a list of T cell receptor beta chains from one sample in a study of blood T cell repertoires in COVID-19. Some clones are missing from TCRdb's copy, which holds only in-frame ones; the method was immunoSEQ multiplex PCR. The top ten clones hold 0.6% of a sample with a few hundred thousand clones, about 90% of them seen once. The sample taken for sequencing was PBMCs or T cells enriched from blood (not recorded which). Receptors originate from a man aged 18 to 29 who had recovered from COVID-19. Each CDR3 is given with its conserved first and last residue. The order of the fields is V gene, D gene, clone size, J gene, CDR3 length, CDR3 protein, CDR3 DNA. A D gene is named only where the DNA matches it firmly. The size field is filled for only some rows; it gives once, few, many or a size class.

V gene: TRBV28; D gene: NA; clone size: NA; J gene: TRBJ2-2; CDR3 length: 14; CDR3 protein: CASTEGENTGELFF; CDR3 DNA: TGTGCCAGCACCGAGGGGGAGAACACCGGGGAGCTGTTTTTT
V gene: TRBV27; D gene: TRBD1; clone size: NA; J gene: TRBJ2-7; CDR3 length: 14; CDR3 protein: CASSLRTGTYEQYF; CDR3 DNA: TGTGCCAGCAGTCTACGGACAGGGACCTACGAGCAGTACTTC
V gene: TRBV6-5; D gene: TRBD1; clone size: NA; J gene: TRBJ1-6; CDR3 length: 15; CDR3 protein: CASSYADRANSPLHF; CDR3 DNA: TGTGCCAGCAGTTACGCGGACAGGGCAAATTCACCCCTCCACTTT
V gene: TRBV7-8; D gene: NA; clone size: NA; J gene: TRBJ2-5; CDR3 length: 15; CDR3 protein: CASSLARSVGETQYF; CDR3 DNA: TGTGCCAGCAGCTTAGCGAGAAGCGTGGGAGAGACCCAGTACTTC
V gene: TRBV19; D gene: NA; clone size: NA; J gene: TRBJ1-1; CDR3 length: 14; CDR3 protein: CASSIGPDDTEAFF; CDR3 DNA: TGTGCCAGTAGTATAGGGCCAGATGACACTGAAGCTTTCTTT
V gene: TRBV9; D gene: TRBD1; clone size: NA; J gene: TRBJ1-6; CDR3 length: 15; CDR3 protein: CASSPWDRVRSPLHF; CDR3 DNA: TGTGCCAGCAGCCCTTGGGACAGGGTGAGATCACCCCTCCACTTT
V gene: TRBV7-4; D gene: NA; clone size: NA; J gene: TRBJ2-7; CDR3 length: 15; CDR3 protein: CASSLVPGGTYEQYF; CDR3 DNA: TGTGCCAGCAGCTTAGTTCCAGGGGGGACCTACGAGCAGTACTTC
V gene: TRBV7-8; D gene: NA; clone size: NA; J gene: TRBJ1-1; CDR3 length: 15; CDR3 protein: CASSLSLQVNTEAFF; CDR3 DNA: TGTGCCAGCAGCTTAAGCCTACAGGTGAACACTGAAGCTTTCTTT
V gene: TRBV28; D gene: NA; clone size: once; J gene: TRBJ2-5; CDR3 length: 15; CDR3 protein: CASSSNRDYQETQYF; CDR3 DNA: TGTGCCAGCAGTAGCAACCGGGACTACCAAGAGACCCAGTACTTC
V gene: TRBV12-3/TRBV12-4; D gene: NA; clone size: NA; J gene: TRBJ1-2; CDR3 length: 13; CDR3 protein: CASSFGGLVGYTF; CDR3 DNA: TGTGCCAGCAGTTTCGGGGGTCTGGTAGGCTACACCTTC
V gene: TRBV7-3; D gene: NA; clone size: NA; J gene: TRBJ1-1; CDR3 length: 16; CDR3 protein: CASSLNRQLMNTEAFF; CDR3 DNA: TGTGCCAGCAGCCTAAACCGACAGCTAATGAACACTGAAGCTTTCTTT
V gene: TRBV7-6; D gene: TRBD1; clone size: NA; J gene: TRBJ2-1; CDR3 length: 15; CDR3 protein: CASSPQGDSYNEQFF; CDR3 DNA: TGTGCCAGCAGCCCGCAGGGGGATTCCTACAATGAGCAGTTCTTC
V gene: TRBV3-1/TRBV3-2; D gene: TRBD1; clone size: NA; J gene: TRBJ1-1; CDR3 length: 13; CDR3 protein: CASSQAGQGAAFF; CDR3 DNA: TGTGCCAGCAGCCAAGCGGGCCAGGGGGCGGCTTTCTTT
V gene: TRBV5-1; D gene: TRBD1; clone size: NA; J gene: TRBJ1-2; CDR3 length: 17; CDR3 protein: CASSLDPPGQSDYGYTF; CDR3 DNA: TGCGCCAGCAGCTTGGATCCTCCGGGACAGTCGGACTATGGCTACACCTTC
V gene: TRBV5-1; D gene: NA; clone size: NA; J gene: TRBJ1-4; CDR3 length: 17; CDR3 protein: CASSLDGGDRINEKLFF; CDR3 DNA: TGCGCCAGCAGCTTGGACGGGGGAGATAGGATCAATGAAAAACTGTTTTTT
V gene: TRBV4-1; D gene: TRBD1; clone size: NA; J gene: TRBJ1-5; CDR3 length: 16; CDR3 protein: CASSLRDRGGNQPQHF; CDR3 DNA: TGCGCCAGCAGCCTGAGAGACAGGGGGGGAAATCAGCCCCAGCATTTT
V gene: TRBV27; D gene: NA; clone size: NA; J gene: TRBJ2-3; CDR3 length: 13; CDR3 protein: CASSLSGGHTQYF; CDR3 DNA: TGTGCCAGCAGTTTATCGGGGGGGCATACGCAGTATTTT
V gene: TRBV7-2; D gene: TRBD1; clone size: NA; J gene: TRBJ1-2; CDR3 length: 15; CDR3 protein: CASSYDRQGRYGYTF; CDR3 DNA: TGTGCCAGCAGCTATGACAGACAGGGGAGGTATGGCTACACCTTC
V gene: TRBV19; D gene: TRBD1; clone size: once; J gene: TRBJ2-7; CDR3 length: 14; CDR3 protein: CASSSRQGNYEQYF; CDR3 DNA: TGTGCCAGTAGTTCCAGACAGGGGAACTACGAGCAGTACTTC
V gene: TRBV7-8; D gene: NA; clone size: NA; J gene: TRBJ1-1; CDR3 length: 14; CDR3 protein: CASSLAVWRGEAFF; CDR3 DNA: TGTGCCAGCAGCTTAGCGGTTTGGAGAGGAGAAGCTTTCTTT
V gene: TRBV10-1; D gene: NA; clone size: once; J gene: TRBJ1-6; CDR3 length: 13; CDR3 protein: CASSRTDNSPLHF; CDR3 DNA: TGCGCCAGCAGTCGGACAGACAATTCACCCCTCCACTTT
V gene: TRBV10-3; D gene: TRBD2; clone size: NA; J gene: TRBJ2-1; CDR3 length: 13; CDR3 protein: CAAELAGGGEQFF; CDR3 DNA: TGTGCCGCTGAGCTAGCGGGAGGGGGTGAGCAGTTCTTC
V gene: TRBV12-3/TRBV12-4; D gene: NA; clone size: NA; J gene: TRBJ1-3; CDR3 length: 13; CDR3 protein: CASSLDSGNTIYF; CDR3 DNA: TGTGCCAGCAGTTTGGACAGCGGAAACACCATATATTTT